Sequencing of this T cell receptor (beta chain) was carried out in a study of cytomegalovirus exposure and HLA in healthy donors. General study results and limits: Reportedly, diagnosis of cytomegalovirus status by the classifier showed high specificity and sensitivity.

Worth noting for this clone: Its antigen remains unknown. Other DNA sequences of this sample code for an identical CDR3.

13 Jbeta primers and 60 Vbeta primers were used for the PCR. Sequencing was performed with immunoSEQ multiplex PCR; in TCRdb, only in-frame clones are kept and a portion is missing. The sample totals some 70,000 clones. The CDR3 is 12 residues long. The germline CDR1 and CDR2 sequences are GTSNPN and SVGIG (reference sequence). Trimming removed 0 bases from V and 4 bases from J, with 7 bases in between. The origin of this receptor is a female donor in good health and CMV-seropositive. Material for sequencing was PBMCs. This rearrangement joins TRBV30 to TRBJ2-7; D possibly corresponds to TRBD2 (5 bases). In DNA, the CDR3 is TGTGCCTGGAGTGTTGGAGGATACGAGCAGTACTTC. Protein product: CAWSVGGYEQYF.